This T cell receptor (beta chain) was obtained from a study of blood T cell repertoires in COVID-19. The overall study: Samples taken during acute and convalescent COVID-19 were collected in the United States, Italy and Spain. T cells, B-cell-depleted T cells, or PBMCs provided the cDNA or gDNA that served as material.

In the original processing: Amplification of reference gene primers provided the estimated nucleated cell counts. TCRdb's copy holds only in-frame clones and misses some; the assay was immunoSEQ multiplex PCR. V, J and clone size are those of that table, while D and trimming were read from the DNA. The table shows more than 75,000 clones, with 70% to 90% occurring only once. With V trimmed by 4 bases and J by 2 bases, 2 bases remained unmatched. From germline, CDR1 is LNHNV and CDR2 YYDKDF (reference sequence). This CDR3 has 14 amino acids. This TCR was recovered from a woman in her 70s with acute or convalescent COVID-19. The chain combines TRBV15 with TRBJ1-3, with TRBD1 identical over 7 bases. What was sequenced was peripheral blood. CDR3 loop: CATSTGQTGNTIYF. The CDR3 bases are TGTGCCACCAGCACGGGACAGACTGGAAACACCATATATTTT.